Shown below are 10 T cell receptor beta chains from a single sample sequenced in a study of spatial heterogeneity in lung cancer. The sample's time point: sample taken at primary tumor resection. No cell sorting; template was whole RNA from tumor, lung tissue or PBMC. TCRdb independently ran MiXCR on the 5' RACE reads; one entry per CDR3 protein. This table holds tens of thousands of distinct CDR3 sequences, approximately 12% found once. This material consisted of PBMCs, taken at surgery. Receptors were obtained from a male donor with early-stage non-small cell lung cancer.

This clonotype has ten or more counts. The CDR3 spells CASSEGGSGNTIYF. In DNA form, the CDR3 reads TGTGCCAGCAGTGAAGGGGGATCTGGAAACACCATATATTTT. The chain carries TRBV12-3 or TRBV12-4 and TRBJ1-3; D may be TRBD1 (6 bases). The CDR3 sequence is 14 residues long. The germline V and J ends were trimmed by 5 bases and 1 base, with 9 bases remaining between them.

This clonotype was seen a handful of times. V usage is TRBV6-2 or TRBV6-3 and J usage is TRBJ2-7; 9 bases match TRBD2. CDR1 and CDR2 from the germline V gene are MNHEY and SVGEGT. This CDR3 has 15 amino acids. V lost 2 bases and J lost 3; bases outside the gene matches: 5. The chain's CDR3 is CASSYEGLADYEQYF. The DNA of the CDR3 is TGTGCCAGCAGTTACGAGGGACTAGCAGACTACGAGCAGTACTTC.

V gene TRBV5-1 combines with J gene TRBJ1-2, with TRBD1 as a possible D gene (5 bases). The V end lost 4 bases, the J end lost 7 bases, and 11 bases lay between the germline ends. Germline V gives CDR1 SGHRS, CDR2 YFSETQ. This CDR3 is built from 12 residues. Here the CDR3 DNA reads TGCGCCAGCAGCGAGACAGCCCTTGGCTACACCTTC. It translates to CASSETALGYTF.

This chain joins TRBV5-5 and TRBJ2-2, with a possible D match to TRBD1 (5 bases). The CDR3 length is 16 residues. Germline V gene data show CDR1 as SGHKS and CDR2 as YYEKEE (reference sequence). Trimming left V 4 bases short and J 0 bases short, with 13 bases between. This CDR3 is CASSPRQLSNTGELFF. For the CDR3, the DNA is TGTGCCAGCAGCCCCAGACAGTTATCGAACACCGGGGAGCTGTTTTTT.

V usage is TRBV29-1 and J usage is TRBJ2-3, with TRBD1 identical over 8 bases. This CDR3 spans 14 amino acids. Trimming at V came to 3 bases and at J to 3 bases, leaving 5 bases not matched to a gene. The V gene's germline CDR1 is SQVTM and CDR2 ANQGSEA. The CDR3 region has the DNA TGCAGCGTTGAGCGACAGGGGATGACAGATACGCAGTATTTT. Protein: CSVERQGMTDTQYF.

The chain combines TRBV7-3 with TRBJ2-2, with 7 positions matching TRBD1. V lost 5 bases to trimming and J lost 2 bases; unmatched junction nucleotides: 8. The CDR3 has 16 residues. Germline lookup yields CDR1 SGHTA and CDR2 FQGTGA. The CDR3 DNA reads as TGTGCCAGCAGCCGACAGGGAAATCCCAACACCGGGGAGCTGTTTTTT. This sequence encodes CASSRQGNPNTGELFF.

This clonotype has ten or more counts. This chain links TRBV6-2 or TRBV6-3 with TRBJ2-7, with 7 bases identical to TRBD2. The CDR3 length is 15 residues. From germline, CDR1 is MNHEY and CDR2 SVGEGT. Trimming removed 5 bases from V and 2 bases from J; junction bases left unmatched: 9. CDR3 region: CASSPHVAGAYEQYF. In DNA form, the CDR3 reads TGTGCCAGCAGTCCACATGTTGCGGGAGCCTACGAGCAGTACTTC.

The chain carries TRBV6-6 and TRBJ2-2, with 7 nucleotides matching TRBD1. V lost 7 bases, J lost 1 base, and 12 bases stayed unmatched. Per the germline V gene, CDR1 is MNHNY and CDR2 is SVGAGI (reference sequence). The CDR3 has 17 residues. Here the CDR3 reads CASTRSRQGKNTGELFF. The CDR3 bases are TGTGCCAGCACCCGGAGCAGACAGGGAAAGAACACCGGGGAGCTGTTTTTT.

Only a few counts were recorded for this clonotype. The chain combines TRBV20-1 with TRBJ2-3, with a tentative D call TRBD2 (5 bases). Germline V lookup: CDR1 DFQATT, CDR2 SNEGSKA (reference sequence). The length of the CDR3 is 16 residues. V shed 0 bases and J shed 1 base, with 14 bases lying between them. This CDR3 is CSARDPLAAGTDTQYF. DNA of the CDR3: TGCAGTGCTAGAGATCCCCTAGCAGCTGGCACAGATACGCAGTATTTT.

This clonotype was seen only a few times. The V and J genes are TRBV6-6 and TRBJ1-5, with no clear D. CDR1 MNHNY and CDR2 SVGAGI come from the germline V gene (reference sequence). V lost 8 bases to trimming and J lost 1 base, with 12 bases between them. CDR3 length: 14 residues. CDR3 nucleotides: TGTGCCAGCCGCGGGGTGATGAGCAATCAGCCCCAGCATTTT. Translation: CASRGVMSNQPQHF.